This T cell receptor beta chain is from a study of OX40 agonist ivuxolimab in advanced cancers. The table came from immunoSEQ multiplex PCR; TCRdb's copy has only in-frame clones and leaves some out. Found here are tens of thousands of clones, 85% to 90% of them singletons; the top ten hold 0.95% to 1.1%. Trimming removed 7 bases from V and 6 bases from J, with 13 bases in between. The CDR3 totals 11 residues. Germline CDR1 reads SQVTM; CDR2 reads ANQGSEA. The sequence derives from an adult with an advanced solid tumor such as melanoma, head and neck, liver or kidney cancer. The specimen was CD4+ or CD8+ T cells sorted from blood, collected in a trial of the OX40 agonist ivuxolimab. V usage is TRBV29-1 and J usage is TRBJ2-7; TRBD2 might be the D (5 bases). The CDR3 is CSGEEGIEQYF. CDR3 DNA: TGCAGCGGGGAAGAGGGCATCGAGCAGTACTTC.